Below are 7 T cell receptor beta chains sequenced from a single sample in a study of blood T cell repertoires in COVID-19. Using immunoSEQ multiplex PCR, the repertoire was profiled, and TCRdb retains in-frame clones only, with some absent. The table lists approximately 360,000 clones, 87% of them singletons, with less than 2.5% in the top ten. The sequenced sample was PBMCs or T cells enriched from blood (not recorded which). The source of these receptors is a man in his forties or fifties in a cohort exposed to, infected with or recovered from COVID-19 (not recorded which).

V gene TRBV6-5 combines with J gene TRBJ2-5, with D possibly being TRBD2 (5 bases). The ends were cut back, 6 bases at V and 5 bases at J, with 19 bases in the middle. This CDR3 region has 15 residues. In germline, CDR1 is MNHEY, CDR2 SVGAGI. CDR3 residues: CASSSAGLGGETQYF. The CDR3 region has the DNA TGTGCCAGCAGCTCCGCTGGACTGGGTGGGGAGACCCAGTACTTC.

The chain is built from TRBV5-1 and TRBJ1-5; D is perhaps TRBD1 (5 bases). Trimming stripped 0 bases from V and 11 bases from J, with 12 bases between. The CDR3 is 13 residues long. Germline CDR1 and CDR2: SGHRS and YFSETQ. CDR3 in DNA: TGCGCCAGCAGCTTGGCCGCGGGGGAGGCCCAGCATTTT. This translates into CASSLAAGEAQHF.

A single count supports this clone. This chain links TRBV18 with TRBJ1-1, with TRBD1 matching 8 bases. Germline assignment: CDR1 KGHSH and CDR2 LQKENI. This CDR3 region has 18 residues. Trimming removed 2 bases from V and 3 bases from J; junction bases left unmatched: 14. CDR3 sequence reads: CASSPTSATQGGDTEAFF. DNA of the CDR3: TGTGCCAGCTCACCAACCTCAGCAACACAGGGGGGGGACACTGAAGCTTTCTTT.

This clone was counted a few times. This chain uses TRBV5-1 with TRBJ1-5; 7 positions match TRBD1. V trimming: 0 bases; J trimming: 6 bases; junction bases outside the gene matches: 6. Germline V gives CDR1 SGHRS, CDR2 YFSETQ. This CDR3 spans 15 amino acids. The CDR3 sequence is CASSLDGTEGQPQHF. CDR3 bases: TGCGCCAGCAGCTTGGATGGGACAGAGGGTCAGCCCCAGCATTTT.

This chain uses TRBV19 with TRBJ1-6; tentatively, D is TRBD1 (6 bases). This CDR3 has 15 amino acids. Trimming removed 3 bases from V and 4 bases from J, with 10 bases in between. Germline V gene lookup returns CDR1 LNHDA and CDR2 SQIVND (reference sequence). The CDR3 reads CASSIARGYNSPLHF. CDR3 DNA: TGTGCCAGTAGTATCGCCAGGGGATATAATTCACCCCTCCACTTT.

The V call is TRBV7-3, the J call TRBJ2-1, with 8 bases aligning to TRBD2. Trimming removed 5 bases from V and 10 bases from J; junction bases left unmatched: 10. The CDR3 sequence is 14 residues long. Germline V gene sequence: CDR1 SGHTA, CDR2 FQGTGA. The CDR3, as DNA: TGTGCCAGCAGCACCCGAGCGGGAGCGCGGGAGCAGTTCTTC. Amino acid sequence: CASSTRAGAREQFF.

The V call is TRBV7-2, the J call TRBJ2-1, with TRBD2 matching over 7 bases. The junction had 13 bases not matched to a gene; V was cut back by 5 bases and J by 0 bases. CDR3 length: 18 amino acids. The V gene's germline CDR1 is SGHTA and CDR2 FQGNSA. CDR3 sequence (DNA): TGTGCCAGCAGCGCGACGACTAGCAGCATTAGCTCCTACAATGAGCAGTTCTTC. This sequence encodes CASSATTSSISSYNEQFF.